This T cell receptor beta chain was recorded in a study of blood T cell repertoires in COVID-19. The wider study: The United States, Italy and Spain supplied acute and convalescent COVID-19 samples.

J was trimmed by 4 bases and V by 1 base; bases with no gene match: 2. This CDR3 comprises 14 residues. Germline V lookup: CDR1 LGHDT, CDR2 YNNKEL (reference sequence). This table comes from immunoSEQ multiplex PCR, and its TCRdb copy is limited to in-frame clones, with some not included. Of roughly 180,000 clones in the sample, 75% to 90% are singletons; the top ten hold roughly 2.2%. This clonotype was obtained from a man in his 70s with active or convalescent COVID-19. This sequence joins TRBV3-1 (or the pseudogene TRBV3-2) and TRBJ1-1; TRBD1 matches 8 bases. The sequencing input was peripheral blood. The CDR3 sequence is CASSQGTGSTEAFF. CDR3 coding DNA: TGTGCCAGCAGCCAAGGGACAGGGAGCACTGAAGCTTTCTTT.